The 2 T cell receptor beta chains given below trace back to one sample, sequenced in a study of T cell responses to AZD1222 COVID-19 vaccine. Produced via immunoSEQ multiplex PCR; TCRdb's table is partial and in-frame only. The data contain 120,000 to 150,000 clones, over 75% of them singletons. The sequences come from peripheral blood, collected 28 days after the second dose of the MenACWY control vaccine. The source is an adult who received the MenACWY meningococcal vaccine as a control.

J is TRBJ1-1 and V is TRBV24-1; weak D call: TRBD1 (5 bases). The V gene's germline CDR1 is KGHDR and CDR2 SFDVKD. This CDR3 is 12 amino acids long. Trimming removed 4 bases from V and 6 bases from J, with 8 bases in between. The CDR3 DNA follows: TGTGCCACCAGTGACCGAGGGGCTGAAGCTTTCTTT. Translation: CATSDRGAEAFF.

The chain uses TRBV9 and TRBJ2-2; D is ambiguous. Germline CDR1 reads SGDLS; CDR2 reads YYNGEE. The CDR3 length is 13 residues. Trimming removed 1 base at V and 9 bases at J, with 10 bases between. Here the CDR3 reads CASSVTANRELFF. CDR3 nucleotide sequence: TGTGCCAGCAGCGTAACAGCTAATCGGGAGCTGTTTTTT. Full variable domain (rest looked up from reference TRBV9 and TRBJ2-2): DSGVTQTPKHLITATGQRVTLRCSPRSGDLSVYWYQQSLDQGLQFLIQYYNGEERAKGNILERFSAQQFPDLHSELNLSSLELGDSALYFCASSVTANRELFFGEGSRLTVL.